The entry that follows covers one TCR beta chain sequence. The data are from a study of B cell selection in AIRE deficiency. Assay used: immunoSEQ multiplex PCR; TCRdb lists only in-frame clones, some missing. The sample has roughly 18,000 clones, 85% to 95% seen once. Regulatory T cells were sorted as CD4+CD25hiCD127low/negative cells. With 7 bases removed from V and 6 bases from J, the gap between germline ends came to 15 bases. The CDR3 length is 14 residues. Germline values: CDR1 MGHDK, CDR2 SYGVNS. Sequenced sample: CD4+CD25+ Tregs sorted from PBMCs. This sequence joins TRBV25-1 and TRBJ2-2; weak D call: TRBD1 (5 bases). This sequence originates from a human donor in good health. This CDR3 is CASKGSTLPGELFF. In DNA form, the CDR3 reads TGTGCCAGCAAGGGGTCGACTCTTCCCGGGGAGCTGTTTTTT.